The 30 T cell receptor beta chains reported below all come from one sample, sequenced in a study of blood T cell repertoires in COVID-19 (dated by TCRdb to 2018 to 2021). Libraries were built with the immunoSEQ multiplex PCR assay. TCRdb took over this immuneACCESS table, retaining in-frame rearrangements with V and J assigned. Such tables are incomplete; in checked studies, under half of the missing clones stem from an unresolved V gene, and the remainder is unexplained. For this sample the table gives some 180,000 clones, of which about 80% were detected only once. The biggest ten clones account for approximately 15% of the sample. Sample: PBMCs or T cells enriched from blood (not recorded which). The receptor set was obtained from a man aged 55 to 70 who had been exposed to COVID-19.

This clone has only one observation. This sample also contains other DNA sequences that code for the same CDR3. This chain joins TRBV18 and TRBJ2-2; 9 bases fit TRBD1. Germline V CDR1 and CDR2: KGHSH, LQKENI. This CDR3 comprises 15 residues. V trimming: 6 bases; J trimming: 3 bases; junction bases outside the gene matches: 5. The CDR3 nucleotides read TGTGCCAGCTCGCCCCGACAGGGGGACACCGGGGAGCTGTTTTTT. This translates into CASSPRQGDTGELFF. Using reference TRBV18 and TRBJ2-2 for the parts outside the CDR3, the full variable domain is NAGVMQNPRHLVRRRGQEARLRCSPMKGHSHVYWYRQLPEEGLKFMVYLQKENIIDESGMPKERFSAEFPKEGPSILRIQQVVRGDSAAYFCASSPRQGDTGELFFGEGSRLTVL.

This clone was observed once. The V gene is TRBV28, the J gene TRBJ2-2, with 9 nucleotides matching TRBD2. CDR1 and CDR2 from the germline V gene are MDHEN and SYDVKM. This CDR3 has 15 amino acids. V dropped 4 bases and J dropped 9; count of bases not matched to a gene: 9. The CDR3 DNA reads TGTGCCAGCAGTTCTAGCGGGACGCTTCCCAGGGAGCTGTTTTTT. Translated, it gives CASSSSGTLPRELFF.

This chain uses TRBV4-3 with TRBJ1-2; the D gene is possibly TRBD1 (6 bases). The CDR3 is 15 residues long. Trimming stripped 4 bases from V and 4 bases from J, with 16 bases between. Germline V gene data show CDR1 as LGHNA and CDR2 as YSLEER. The CDR3 sequence: CASSRSAGVSYGYTF. The CDR3 DNA is TGCGCCAGCAGCCGCTCGGCAGGGGTGAGCTATGGCTACACCTTC.

The gene calls are TRBV6-2 or TRBV6-3 and TRBJ2-1; 8 nucleotides agree with TRBD2. Germline CDR1 reads MNHEY; CDR2 reads SVGEGT. The junction had 8 bases not matched to a gene; V was cut back by 0 bases and J by 4 bases. There are 17 residues in the CDR3. The CDR3 here is CASSYSVAGPLYNEQFF. The CDR3 DNA sequence: TGTGCCAGCAGTTACTCGGTAGCGGGACCACTTTACAATGAGCAGTTCTTC.

The CDR3 nucleotides read TGTGCCAGTAGTATTGAGGGGGCGCGAACTGAAGCTTTCTTT. Translation: CASSIEGARTEAFF. The chain has TRBV19 and TRBJ1-1, with 7 bases identical to TRBD1. Germline CDR1 LNHDA, CDR2 SQIVND (reference sequence). Trimming cost V 3 bases and J 5 bases; bases outside gene matches: 6. There are 14 residues in the CDR3.

J is TRBJ2-5 and V is TRBV5-1; 7 bases line up with TRBD2. The CDR3 has 14 residues. Trimming removed 6 bases from V and 1 base from J; junction bases left unmatched: 6. CDR1 is SGHRS, CDR2 YFSETQ, per germline. The CDR3: CASTLTSAQETQYF. The DNA for the CDR3 is TGCGCCAGCACCCTAACTAGCGCCCAAGAGACCCAGTACTTC. The variable domain in full, with the rest retrieved from reference TRBV5-1 and TRBJ2-5, is KAGVTQTPRYLIKTRGQQVTLSCSPISGHRSVSWYQQTPGQGLQFLFEYFSETQRNKGNFPGRFSGRQFSNSRSEMNVSTLELGDSALYLCASTLTSAQETQYFGPGTRLLVL.

This sequence joins TRBV29-1 and TRBJ1-1; D gene ambiguous. The CDR3 consists of 12 residues. V lost 6 bases, J lost 7 bases, and 15 bases lay in between. Germline-derived CDR1 and CDR2 are SQVTM and ANQGSEA. CDR3 nucleotides: TGCAGCGTCCGTTCTACCTCGGGTGAAGCTTTCTTT. Protein: CSVRSTSGEAFF.

J is TRBJ1-5 and V is TRBV6-1, with 7 bases fitting TRBD1. The CDR3 runs to 13 residues. Germline CDR1 and CDR2: MNHNS and SASEGT. With 2 bases clipped from V and 7 bases from J, the junction kept 2 bases outside the gene matches. The CDR3 sequence: CASSERDRQPQHF. The CDR3 region has the DNA TGTGCCAGCAGTGAACGGGACAGACAGCCCCAGCATTTT.

This chain connects TRBV30 to TRBJ1-2, with unresolved D. The CDR3 length is 14 residues. Germline loops: CDR1 GTSNPN, CDR2 SVGIG (reference sequence). The ends were cut back, 0 bases at V and 4 bases at J, with 12 bases in the middle. The CDR3 sequence: CAWSVAVRGYGYTF. CDR3 nucleotides: TGTGCCTGGAGTGTAGCGGTCCGCGGCTATGGCTACACCTTC.

CDR3 nucleotides: TGTGCCAGCAGTTCCCGTACACTAGCGGCCCCCTACGAGCAGTACTTC. Amino acids: CASSSRTLAAPYEQYF. The chain links TRBV27 to TRBJ2-7; 8 bases are shared with TRBD2. The CDR3 spans 16 residues. Germline V gene sequence: CDR1 MNHEY, CDR2 SMNVEV (reference sequence). V lost 4 bases, J lost 2 bases, and 10 bases stayed unmatched.

The chain combines TRBV9 with TRBJ1-2; possibly TRBD1 for D (6 bases). The length of the CDR3 is 14 residues. Trimming cost V 4 bases and J 0 bases, with 10 bases left between them. Germline CDR1 reads SGDLS; CDR2 reads YYNGEE. The CDR3 protein is CASSPGHPNYGYTF. CDR3 coding DNA: TGTGCCAGCAGCCCGGGACATCCTAACTATGGCTACACCTTC.

The chain uses TRBV6-5 and TRBJ2-2; 9 nucleotides line up with TRBD2. Unmatched junction bases numbered 6, after V lost 6 bases and J lost 4 bases. The CDR3 has 15 amino acids. Germline CDR1 reads MNHEY; CDR2 reads SVGAGI. The CDR3: CASRIAGASTGELFF. CDR3 nucleotide sequence: TGTGCCAGCAGAATAGCGGGAGCGAGCACCGGGGAGCTGTTTTTT.

The chain employs TRBV19 and TRBJ2-2, with TRBD2 matching over 7 bases. V gave up 1 base and J gave up 5 bases; unmatched junction bases: 4. CDR1 and CDR2 (germline): LNHDA, SQIVND (reference sequence). This CDR3 is built from 15 residues. CDR3 bases: TGTGCCAGTAGTATAGCCCTAGCGGAGACCGGGGAGCTGTTTTTT. As protein: CASSIALAETGELFF. The entire variable domain, with the rest obtained from reference TRBV19 and TRBJ2-2, is as follows: DGGITQSPKYLFRKEGQNVTLSCEQNLNHDAMYWYRQDPGQGLRLIYYSQIVNDFQKGDIAEGYSVSREKKESFPLTVTSAQKNPTAFYLCASSIALAETGELFFGEGSRLTVL.

The genes are TRBV10-3 and TRBJ1-6; 7 bases are shared with TRBD1. Trimming cost V 6 bases and J 10 bases; bases outside gene matches: 6. Germline CDR1 ENHRY, CDR2 SYGVKD. The CDR3 length is 13 residues. The chain's CDR3 is CAIRQGGRSPLHF. DNA for the CDR3: TGTGCCATCAGGCAGGGGGGTAGGTCACCCCTCCACTTT.

This sequence joins TRBV6-4 and TRBJ2-2; D gene uncertain. CDR1 is MRHNA and CDR2 is SNTAGT in the germline V gene. The CDR3 length is 14 residues. The V end was cut by 3 bases, the J end by 2 bases, with 7 bases between. The CDR3 sequence: CASSEQPNTGELFF. CDR3 nucleotide sequence: TGTGCCAGCAGTGAACAACCTAACACCGGGGAGCTGTTTTTT.

This clone was seen once. The chain is built from TRBV5-6 and TRBJ2-4; tentatively, D is TRBD2 (6 bases). V was trimmed by 0 bases and J by 6 bases, leaving 7 bases between them. This CDR3 has 13 residues. Germline CDR1 and CDR2: SGHDT and YYEEEE. The CDR3 loop reads CASSLDGGNIQYF. In DNA form, the CDR3 reads TGTGCCAGCAGCTTGGACGGGGGAAACATTCAGTACTTC.

The rearrangement uses TRBV2 and TRBJ1-2; D is ambiguous. Deletions cut 5 bases from V and 4 bases from J, with 8 bases between. The CDR3 consists of 12 residues. Germline lookup yields CDR1 SNHLY and CDR2 FYNNEI. The CDR3 bases are TGTGCCAGCAGTCCGCCTACCTATGGCTACACCTTC. Encoded protein: CASSPPTYGYTF.

The DNA of the CDR3 is TGTGCCAGCACTTATCTTTACACAGGGGTTAACACAGATACGCAGTATTTT. Its protein product is CASTYLYTGVNTDTQYF. The V and J genes are TRBV2 and TRBJ2-3; 7 bases are shared with TRBD1. The V gene end was trimmed by 7 bases and the J gene end by 2 bases; junction bases not matched to a gene: 15. Germline V gene sequence: CDR1 SNHLY, CDR2 FYNNEI. This CDR3 is 17 amino acids long. Variable domain in full (rest from reference TRBV2 and TRBJ2-3): EPEVTQTPSHQVTQMGQEVILRCVPISNHLYFYWYRQILGQKVEFLVSFYNNEISEKSEIFDDQFSVERPDGSNFTLKIRSTKLEDSAMYFCASTYLYTGVNTDTQYFGPGTRLTVL.

This chain uses TRBV3-1 (or the pseudogene TRBV3-2) with TRBJ2-7; D call uncertain. The CDR3 length is 11 residues. CDR1 and CDR2 (germline): LGHDT, YNNKEL (reference sequence). V dropped 4 bases and J dropped 4 bases, with 5 bases sitting between them. The CDR3 loop is CASSLQYEQYF. The DNA of the CDR3 is TGTGCCAGCAGCCTGCAGTACGAGCAGTACTTC.

This sequence joins TRBV6-2 or TRBV6-3 and TRBJ2-2, with D tentatively TRBD1 (6 bases). Between the trimmed V and J ends, which lost 4 bases and 6 bases, there was a span of 21 bases. This CDR3 is built from 17 residues. Germline V CDR1 and CDR2: MNHEY, SVGEGT. In nucleotides, the CDR3 is TGTGCCAGCAGTTGGACCGTTACAGGGACGGGATCCGGGGAGCTGTTTTTT. It yields the protein CASSWTVTGTGSGELFF.

This clone appeared a single time. The chain links TRBV9 to TRBJ1-1, with D possibly TRBD1 on 5 matching bases. Trimming removed 3 bases from V and 1 base from J, with 13 bases in between. CDR1 SGDLS and CDR2 YYNGEE come from the germline V gene. The CDR3 is made up of 15 amino acids. The CDR3 is CASSAGTLGNTEAFF. The CDR3 DNA reads TGTGCCAGCAGCGCGGGGACTCTAGGGAACACTGAAGCTTTCTTT. Together with reference TRBV9 and TRBJ1-1, the CDR3 gives the full variable domain: DSGVTQTPKHLITATGQRVTLRCSPRSGDLSVYWYQQSLDQGLQFLIQYYNGEERAKGNILERFSAQQFPDLHSELNLSSLELGDSALYFCASSAGTLGNTEAFFGQGTRLTVV.

Only one count was recorded for this clone. This chain connects TRBV24-1 to TRBJ2-1, with 8 nucleotides matching TRBD2. CDR1 KGHDR and CDR2 SFDVKD come from the germline V gene. With 5 bases clipped from V and 7 bases from J, the junction kept 6 bases outside the gene matches. This CDR3 has 14 residues. The CDR3 bases are TGTGCCACCAGTGGAGGGACTAGTATAAATGAGCAGTTCTTC. As protein: CATSGGTSINEQFF.

This chain joins TRBV5-6 and TRBJ1-1; 7 bases align to TRBD1. V lost 4 bases and J lost 5; bases outside the gene matches: 8. This CDR3 has 14 residues. The germline V gene has CDR1 SGHDT and CDR2 YYEEEE. Here the CDR3 DNA reads TGTGCCAGCAGCGACAGGGTTTCTTATACTGAAGCTTTCTTT. Amino acid sequence: CASSDRVSYTEAFF.

The J gene is TRBJ1-1, the V gene TRBV2, with 9 bases identical to TRBD1. Germline trimming cut 5 bases from V and 4 bases from J; bases unmatched to any gene: 14. In germline, CDR1 is SNHLY, CDR2 FYNNEI. This CDR3 contains 17 residues. The CDR3 nucleotides are TGTGCCAGCAGTCCTTACGGGACAGGGAGAATGGGCACTGAAGCTTTCTTT. Translating gives CASSPYGTGRMGTEAFF.

The chain joins TRBV7-3 to TRBJ2-1; 11 nucleotides line up with TRBD2. V was pared by 1 base and J by 8 bases, with 7 bases of the junction left unmatched. Germline V CDR1 and CDR2: SGHTA, FQGTGA. CDR3 length equals 16 residues. CDR3 DNA sequence: TGTGCCAGCAGCTTAATAACTAGCGGGAGTAGCGATGAGCAGTTCTTC. This translates into CASSLITSGSSDEQFF.

This clone was detected only a few times. This sequence joins TRBV2 and TRBJ1-3; no definite D call. CDR1 is SNHLY, CDR2 FYNNEI, per germline. Trimming removed 0 bases at V and 2 bases at J, with 11 bases between. The CDR3 contains 16 residues. CDR3 region: CASSEAPRVAGNTIYF. CDR3 nucleotide sequence: TGTGCCAGCAGTGAAGCCCCCCGAGTAGCTGGAAACACCATATATTTT.

The V and J genes are TRBV15 and TRBJ2-5; D possibly corresponds to TRBD2 (5 bases). V dropped 3 bases and J dropped 7 bases, with 24 bases sitting between them. The V gene's germline CDR1 is LNHNV and CDR2 YYDKDF (reference sequence). The CDR3 is 17 residues long. In nucleotides, the CDR3 is TGTGCCACCAGCAGGCCTATGACCGGGGTGGGTTTGGGGACCCAGTACTTC. Protein: CATSRPMTGVGLGTQYF.

The chain has TRBV5-1 and TRBJ2-3; D is perhaps TRBD1 (6 bases). Germline CDR1 reads SGHRS; CDR2 reads YFSETQ. The CDR3 extends over 15 amino acids. V lost 4 bases and J lost 5, with 17 bases in between. The CDR3 region is CASSDQLGGLDTQYF. The CDR3 DNA sequence: TGCGCCAGCAGCGATCAACTAGGGGGATTAGATACGCAGTATTTT.

The sample holds a few counts of this clone. This chain uses TRBV10-2 with TRBJ2-1; TRBD2 matches at 10 bases. Per the germline V gene, CDR1 is WSHSY and CDR2 is SAAADI. The CDR3 runs to 17 residues. Unmatched junction bases numbered 6, after V lost 4 bases and J lost 0 bases. The CDR3 sequence: CASSVVAGGSSYNEQFF. CDR3 sequence (DNA): TGCGCCAGCAGTGTTGTAGCGGGAGGATCCTCCTACAATGAGCAGTTCTTC.

J is TRBJ2-5 and V is TRBV9; D possibly corresponds to TRBD2 (5 bases). Trimming took off 4 bases at V and 1 base at J, with 11 bases between the two ends. Germline V gene sequence: CDR1 SGDLS, CDR2 YYNGEE. The CDR3 has 14 residues. The CDR3 coding sequence is TGTGCCAGCAGCCCCTGGACTTCCCAAGAGACCCAGTACTTC. Its translation is CASSPWTSQETQYF.